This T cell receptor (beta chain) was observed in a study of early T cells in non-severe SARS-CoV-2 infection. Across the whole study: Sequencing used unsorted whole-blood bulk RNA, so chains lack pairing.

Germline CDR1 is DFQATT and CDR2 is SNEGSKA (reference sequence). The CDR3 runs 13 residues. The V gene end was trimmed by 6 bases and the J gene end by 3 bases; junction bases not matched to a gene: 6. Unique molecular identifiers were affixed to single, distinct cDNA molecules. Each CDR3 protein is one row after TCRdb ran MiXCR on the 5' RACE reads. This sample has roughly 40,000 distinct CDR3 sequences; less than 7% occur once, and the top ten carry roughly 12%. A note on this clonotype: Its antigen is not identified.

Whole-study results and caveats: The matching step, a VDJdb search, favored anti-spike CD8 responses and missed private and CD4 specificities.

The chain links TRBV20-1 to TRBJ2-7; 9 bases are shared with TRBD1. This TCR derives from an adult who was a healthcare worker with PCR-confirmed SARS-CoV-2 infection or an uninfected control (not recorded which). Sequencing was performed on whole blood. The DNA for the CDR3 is TGCAGTGCGCCAGGGGACAGGGACTACGAGCAGTACTTC. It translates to CSAPGDRDYEQYF.